This entry concerns a single T cell receptor (beta chain). The antigen it recognizes is unknown. No qualities accompany the bases; no much larger clone lies one base away. TCR CDR3 regions were amplified from genomic DNA by multiplex PCR using the deep immunoSEQ assay. Extracted genomic DNA from each cell subset was distributed evenly across all wells of several immunoSEQ 96-well plates, and each plate was treated as a replicate. For sorted subsets, each replicate PCR was loaded with roughly 200 ng genomic DNA, equivalent to 30,000 to 35,000 T cell genomes. Purified libraries were quantified with a Qubit 3.0 fluorometer, sized on a Bioanalyzer 2100, and re-quantified with the KAPA Library Quantification kit. Every immunoSEQ 96-well plate was sequenced on a dedicated single-read 150-cycle Illumina NextSeq 550 flow cell. The paper's processing steps were these. Because only junctional sequences without quality scores were contained in the immunoSEQ output, filtering matching that applied to full-length reads could not be performed. To assign V/J genes and CDR3, sequences were annotated against IMGT germline references using PyIR, a Python wrapper for IgBLAST v1.9. Reads with weak V/J assignments (E-value above 1e-6), missing CDR3, stop codons, out-of-frame junctions, or ambiguous translated residues were removed. A V3J clonotype was defined by an identical inferred V gene, J gene, and CDR3 amino acid sequence. To compute the percentage overlap between repertoires, the number of shared unique clonotypes was divided by the size of the smaller repertoire. Three approaches were used to assess repertoire richness: RTK rarefaction, the Chao1 estimator, and Recon v2.1 estimates of unobserved clonotypes. Generation probabilities were computed with OLGA for all TCRbeta clonotypes obtained by the gDNA method from a few donors. TCRdb provides this immuneACCESS table in a form limited to in-frame rearrangements. Some clones are lacking; in checked studies, under half of them reflect an unresolved V gene, and why the rest are absent is not known. V and J calls and clone size come straight from that table; D and trimming were deduced from the DNA. The sample includes roughly 1.4 million clones, with about 98.5% observed a single time. The ten largest clonotypes hold 0.36% of the sample.

The CDR3 runs 15 residues from the cysteine to the phenylalanine. Only the CDR3 part of the read is kept: 45 bases, read in frame from the first base. Reading the germline V gene gives CDR1 MNHNS and CDR2 SASEGT. V drops 3 bases and J drops 1 base, leaving 12 bases in between. Donors were healthy HIV-negative adults with no recently reported acute infections or vaccinations. Every donor was a Caucasian adult living in Nashville, Tennessee, USA. CD4+ T cells were enriched through magnetic negative selection, after which naive cells were positively selected on CD45RA and the remaining negative fraction served as the memory subset. Blood was obtained by leukapheresis, after which PBMCs were separated by Ficoll-Histopaque density gradient centrifugation and cryopreserved in liquid nitrogen vapor phase. Analytical flow cytometry was used to check the purity and quantity of each magnetically sorted T cell population. Genomic DNA was isolated from each sorted fraction and quantified by UV absorbance on a Nanodrop 2000c.

This specimen belongs to a study of shared clonotypes between healthy human individuals (dated by TCRdb to about 2020). Turning to the overall study: A few men and a couple of women, aged 18 to 49 years, made up the cohort. For each donor, CD4 naive and CD4 memory were each given three plates, CD8 naive was given two plates, and CD8 memory was given one plate. To estimate repertoire size and how much clonotype sharing occurs between individuals, the study deeply sequenced the blood TCR repertoires of several healthy adults. Libraries were prepared and TCR repertoires were sequenced by different laboratories using diverse techniques, in order to increase sequencing depth and limit assay-specific biases. Per donor, leukapheresis produced somewhere between about 0.94 and 10 billion PBMCs. Study-wide findings and limitations: Even with the large sequencing depth, rarefaction of the sorted-subset datasets indicated that sequencing was incomplete. Higher generation probabilities were observed for clonotypes shared by all four sorted-subset donors than for non-shared clonotypes. Pairwise subsampling indicated that sequencing depth was expected to affect the degree of clonotype sharing among donors. Estimated clonotype richness was generally larger for naive than for memory subsets. Sharing across a handful of donors was observed for around 4.8% of naive CD4, 3.5% of naive CD8, over 2% of memory CD4, and around 0.44% of memory CD8 clonotypes. The small number of donors limited the genetic and exposure-history diversity represented. Sampling was limited to blood, and TCR repertoires in tissue likely differ from TCR repertoires in blood.

The chain links TRBV6-1 with TRBJ1-1; no D segment can be confidently identified. The sequence was obtained from a man under 40 in good health. The source material was naive CD4+ T cells sorted from blood. The label giving this sample's cell subset or site can be read as: CD45RA+ positively selected. The nucleotides are TGTGCCAGCAGTGATCCAGCAGGACCGAACACTGAAGCTTTCTTT. Its protein reads: CASSDPAGPNTEAFF.